The clone carrying this T cell receptor beta chain showed up just a few times. Its target is not known. Produced via immunoSEQ multiplex PCR; TCRdb's table is partial and in-frame only. The profile shows about 84,000 clones, 80% to 90% of them singletons. These data are taken from a study of T cell responses to AZD1222 COVID-19 vaccine. Study-wide results and limits: The donors showed a predominance of white British ancestry and of females, with possible underestimation of clonal diversity. Increases in Spike-specific TCR breadth and depth were seen after two AZD1222 doses. The peak T cell response came first, and repertoires were sampled only after it.

The V gene lost 1 base and the J gene lost 8 bases, with 15 bases spanning the gap. Germline-derived CDR1 and CDR2 are SGHKS and YYEKEE (reference sequence). The CDR3 has 15 residues. V and J are TRBV5-5 and TRBJ1-4; tentatively, D is TRBD1 (6 bases). The sequenced sample was peripheral blood, obtained 28 days after the second AZD1222 dose. This receptor was taken from an adult who received the AZD1222 COVID-19 vaccine. Here the CDR3 reads CASSLIGGASEKLFF. The CDR3 DNA reads as TGTGCCAGCAGCTTGATCGGGGGCGCCTCAGAAAAACTGTTTTTT. Full variable domain (missing parts from reference TRBV5-5 and TRBJ1-4): DAGVTQSPTHLIKTRGQQVTLRCSPISGHKSVSWYQQVLGQGPQFIFQYYEKEERGRGNFPDRFSARQFPNYSSELNVNALLLGDSALYLCASSLIGGASEKLFFGSGTQLSVL.